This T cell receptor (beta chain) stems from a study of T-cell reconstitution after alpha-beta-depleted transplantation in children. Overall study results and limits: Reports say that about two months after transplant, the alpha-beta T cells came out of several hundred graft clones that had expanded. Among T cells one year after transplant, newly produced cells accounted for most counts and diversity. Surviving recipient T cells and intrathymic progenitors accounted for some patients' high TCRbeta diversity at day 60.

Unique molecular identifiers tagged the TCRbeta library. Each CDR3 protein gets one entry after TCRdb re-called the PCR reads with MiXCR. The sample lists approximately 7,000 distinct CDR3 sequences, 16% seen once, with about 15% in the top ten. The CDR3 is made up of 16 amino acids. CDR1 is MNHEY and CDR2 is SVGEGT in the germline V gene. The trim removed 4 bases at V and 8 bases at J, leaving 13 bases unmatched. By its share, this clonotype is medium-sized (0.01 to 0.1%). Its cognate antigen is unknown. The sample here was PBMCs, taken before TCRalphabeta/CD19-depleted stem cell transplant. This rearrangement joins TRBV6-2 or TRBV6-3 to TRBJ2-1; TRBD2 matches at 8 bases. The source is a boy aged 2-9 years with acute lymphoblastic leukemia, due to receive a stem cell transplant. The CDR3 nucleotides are TGTGCCAGCAGTTCCGGGGGGGCGGTTGGAGACGATGAGCAGTTCTTC. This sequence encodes CASSSGGAVGDDEQFF.